This T cell receptor beta chain originates from a study of shared T cell receptors in the human thymus. CDR1 and CDR2 from the germline V gene are SGDLS and YYNGEE. V was cut by 4 bases and J by 7 bases, with 14 bases left in between. CDR3 size: 14 residues. The table came from immunoSEQ multiplex PCR; TCRdb's copy has only in-frame clones and leaves some out. This sample has 700,000 or so clones; 80% to 90% occur once, and the top ten carry more than 0.01%. The sample was also linked to a second study, of human thymus T cells. Turning to that study: Among the donors, all were healthy Finnish infants having corrective surgery for congenital heart defects. Resections removed during corrective heart surgery provided the thymus tissue used. Within thymic and blood repertoires, V and J gene usage appeared to be biased. Unrelated individuals were reported by related research to share highly overlapping thymic repertoires.

Sequenced input: thymocytes. This TCR was recovered from a girl under two years old with a congenital heart defect. The V gene is TRBV9, the J gene TRBJ2-2, with a weak D call TRBD1 (6 bases). The CDR3 loop is CASSLGWGHGELFF. As DNA, the CDR3 is TGTGCCAGCAGCCTAGGTTGGGGGCACGGGGAGCTGTTTTTT.